The rows below give T cell receptor beta chains drawn from one sample of a study of T cell responses to AZD1222 COVID-19 vaccine. The assay was immunoSEQ multiplex PCR, and TCRdb's table has in-frame clones only and misses some. The profile covers 150,000 or so clones, with about 86% appearing a single time and more than 5.5% taken by the ten largest. The sequencing here drew on peripheral blood, taken on day 0 of MenACWY control vaccination. All receptors come from an adult in good health. The CDR3 runs from the conserved cysteine through the conserved F or W. The D gene is left open where the match is weak. Some rows mark clone size as missing; the rest say once, few, many or name a class of expanded clone.

CDR3aa,CDR3nt,j_gene,abundance,d_gene,v_gene
CASSVETVGAKNIQYF,TGTGCCAGCAGCGTAGAAACCGTGGGGGCCAAAAACATTCAGTACTTC,TRBJ2-4,-,-,TRBV9
CAISEQGANSPLHF,TGTGCCATCAGTGAACAGGGGGCGAATTCACCCCTCCACTTT,TRBJ1-6,-,TRBD1,TRBV10-3
CASSLFLRARYNEQFF,TGTGCCAGCAGCTTATTCTTGCGGGCAAGGTACAATGAGCAGTTCTTC,TRBJ2-1,-,-,TRBV11-2
CASSPRESGGVDGYTF,TGTGCCAGCTCACCCCGAGAGTCAGGGGGCGTGGATGGCTACACCTTC,TRBJ1-2,-,TRBD1,TRBV18
CASSEEGAQAFF,TGTGCCAGCAGTGAGGAGGGGGCGCAGGCTTTCTTT,TRBJ1-1,-,TRBD1,TRBV2
CASSGDRGEEKLFF,TGTGCCAGCAGTGGGGACAGGGGGGAAGAAAAACTGTTTTTT,TRBJ1-4,-,TRBD1,TRBV28
CASSYAADNNSPLHF,TGTGCCAGCAGCTATGCGGCAGACAACAATTCACCCCTCCACTTT,TRBJ1-6,few,-,TRBV5-4
CASSLTFFTGELFF,TGTGCCAGCAGCTTGACCTTCTTCACCGGGGAGCTGTTTTTT,TRBJ2-2,-,-,TRBV7-9
CASTWGSGFRDTQYF,TGTGCCAGCACCTGGGGATCGGGGTTTCGAGATACGCAGTATTTT,TRBJ2-3,few,-,TRBV2
CASSLEYSGNTIYF,TGCGCCAGCAGCCTAGAGTACTCTGGAAACACCATATATTTT,TRBJ1-3,-,-,TRBV5-1
CASRLSFGTEAFF,TGTGCCAGCAGGTTAAGTTTTGGCACTGAAGCTTTCTTT,TRBJ1-1,-,-,TRBV7-9
CASSQGRYGYTF,TGTGCCAGCAGCCAAGGACGCTATGGCTACACCTTC,TRBJ1-2,-,-,TRBV14
CASRRAGDVSGNTIYF,TGTGCCAGCAGGAGGGCAGGGGATGTCTCTGGAAACACCATATATTTT,TRBJ1-3,few,-,TRBV2
CAWSSTGQQNYEQYF,TGTGCCTGGAGTTCCACGGGACAGCAGAACTACGAGCAGTACTTC,TRBJ2-7,-,TRBD1,TRBV30
CASSGWGGAEKETQYF,TGTGCCAGCAGCGGATGGGGAGGGGCTGAGAAGGAGACCCAGTACTTC,TRBJ2-5,-,TRBD2,TRBV3-1/TRBV3-2
CATLLRAVDSYGYTF,TGTGCCACACTTTTACGGGCCGTTGATAGCTATGGCTACACCTTC,TRBJ1-2,-,-,TRBV21-1
CASNSGLAGRTQYF,TGTGCCAGCAACTCGGGACTAGCGGGACGGACGCAGTATTTT,TRBJ2-3,-,TRBD2,TRBV3-1/TRBV3-2
CASIVQGTEAFF,TGTGCCAGCATTGTACAGGGAACTGAAGCTTTCTTT,TRBJ1-1,-,-,TRBV6-5
CASSSVAGVLEQFF,TGTGCCAGCAGCTCAGTGGCGGGAGTTCTTGAGCAGTTCTTC,TRBJ2-1,-,TRBD2,TRBV7-2
CASSFTGLERETQYF,TGTGCCAGCAGCTTTACGGGACTAGAAAGAGAGACCCAGTACTTC,TRBJ2-5,-,TRBD2,TRBV7-9
CASSLDRGGGYTF,TGTGCCAGCAGCCTGGACAGGGGCGGTGGCTACACCTTC,TRBJ1-2,-,TRBD1,TRBV12-3/TRBV12-4
CASSLLQEKLFF,TGTGCCAGCAGCTTATTACAGGAAAAACTGTTTTTT,TRBJ1-4,-,-,TRBV7-8
CASSPSWGHMNTEAFF,TGCGCCAGCAGCCCGAGCTGGGGACACATGAACACTGAAGCTTTCTTT,TRBJ1-1,-,-,TRBV4-1
CASSEGGVRSNQPQHF,TGCGCCAGCAGTGAGGGCGGGGTAAGGAGCAATCAGCCCCAGCATTTT,TRBJ1-5,-,-,TRBV10-2
CASRHGRGLYEQYF,TGTGCCAGCAGGCATGGGCGGGGACTCTACGAGCAGTACTTC,TRBJ2-7,once,-,TRBV7-2
CASSLPGGATEAFF,TGTGCCAGCAGTTTACCCGGGGGCGCAACTGAAGCTTTCTTT,TRBJ1-1,-,-,TRBV28
CAISEAPRLAGQYF,TGTGCCATCAGTGAGGCCCCTAGGCTAGCGGGGCAGTACTTC,TRBJ2-7,-,TRBD2,TRBV10-3
CASSSTANYGYTF,TGTGCCAGCAGCTCGACAGCTAACTATGGCTACACCTTC,TRBJ1-2,few,-,TRBV7-9
CASRRAPMNTEAFF,TGTGCCAGTAGGAGGGCACCAATGAACACTGAAGCTTTCTTT,TRBJ1-1,-,-,TRBV19
CASSLALAGTHNEQFF,TGTGCCAGCAGCTTAGCGCTAGCGGGCACCCACAATGAGCAGTTCTTC,TRBJ2-1,-,TRBD2,TRBV7-9
CARRPLRGPETQYF,TGTGCCAGGAGGCCCCTTCGGGGACCTGAGACCCAGTACTTC,TRBJ2-5,few,-,TRBV2
CASSLGRGYTGELFF,TGTGCCAGCAGCTTAGGGCGGGGATACACCGGGGAGCTGTTTTTT,TRBJ2-2,-,-,TRBV7-8
CASSIGPRTGFNTEAFF,TGTGCCAGTAGTATAGGACCCCGGACAGGTTTCAACACTGAAGCTTTCTTT,TRBJ1-1,once,TRBD1,TRBV19
CASSVAQGVSYEQYF,TGTGCCAGCAGCGTAGCGCAGGGGGTGTCCTACGAGCAGTACTTC,TRBJ2-7,-,TRBD1,TRBV9
CAWNRGTDTQYF,TGTGCCTGGAACCGCGGTACAGATACGCAGTATTTT,TRBJ2-3,-,-,TRBV30
CASSVALGEGPNTGELFF,TGTGCCAGCAGCGTAGCTCTGGGAGAGGGACCGAACACCGGGGAGCTGTTTTTT,TRBJ2-2,once,-,TRBV9
CASSKSGTDYEQYF,TGTGCCAGCAGTAAGAGCGGGACAGACTACGAGCAGTACTTC,TRBJ2-7,-,-,TRBV6-5
CASSYGLGGLHYGYTF,TGTGCCAGCAGTTACGGATTAGGGGGCTTGCACTATGGCTACACCTTC,TRBJ1-2,-,TRBD1,TRBV6-5
CASSLDADEEGGYEQYF,TGTGCCAGCAGCTTAGACGCTGACGAGGAGGGGGGCTACGAGCAGTACTTC,TRBJ2-7,-,-,TRBV11-3
CASSVGTGGYNSPLHF,TGTGCCAGCAGCGTAGGGACAGGGGGTTATAATTCACCCCTCCACTTT,TRBJ1-6,-,TRBD1,TRBV9
CASSQDQGSTEAFF,TGCGCCAGCAGCCAAGATCAGGGGTCCACTGAAGCTTTCTTT,TRBJ1-1,-,-,TRBV4-1
CASSQDRGPNYGYTF,TGCGCCAGCAGCCAAGATAGGGGACCTAACTATGGCTACACCTTC,TRBJ1-2,once,-,TRBV4-1
CASSTGAAGNTIYF,TGTGCCAGTAGTACAGGGGCCGCTGGAAACACCATATATTTT,TRBJ1-3,-,-,TRBV19
CASSISGAYGYTF,TGTGCCAGTAGTATATCAGGGGCCTATGGCTACACCTTC,TRBJ1-2,few,-,TRBV19
CSARAPDTQYF,TGCAGTGCGAGGGCGCCAGATACGCAGTATTTT,TRBJ2-3,-,-,TRBV20-1
CASSLTGGQETQYF,TGTGCCAGCAGCCTTACAGGGGGCCAAGAGACCCAGTACTTC,TRBJ2-5,-,TRBD1,TRBV7-2